This record concerns one TCR beta chain sequence. Antigen unknown. The germline CDR1 and CDR2 sequences are SGDLS and YYNGEE. V lost 4 bases and J 7 bases, leaving 15 bases between the germline ends. The CDR3 length is 15 residues. The data were obtained in a study of cytomegalovirus exposure and HLA in healthy donors. Study results and limitations: The study carried out a later analysis of TCR beta sequences. It associated some 18,000 of them with specific HLA alleles at a false discovery rate of 0.05. Rare TCR sequences dominated, though some public TCRs recurred in many donors. A later examination showed that TCR association rates differed by HLA locus, with DRB1 most and HLA-C fewest. Reportedly, TCR beta sequences accurately predicted HLA-A and HLA-B alleles in most subjects.

The PCR made use of 60 Vbeta and 13 Jbeta primers. Only in-frame clones appear in the TCRdb table, and some are missing; sequencing was by immunoSEQ multiplex PCR. The sample includes about 150,000 clones, under 70% of them seen just once. Sequenced input: PBMCs. The receptor was derived from a young man in good health and CMV-seropositive. The rearrangement uses TRBV9 and TRBJ1-6; possibly TRBD1 for D (5 bases). Here the CDR3 reads CASSPRTGYNSPLHF. The CDR3 bases are TGTGCCAGCAGCCCCCGAACAGGTTACAATTCACCCCTCCACTTT.